This T cell receptor (beta chain) was sequenced for a study of blood T cell repertoires in COVID-19. Whole-study context: Acute-phase and convalescent COVID-19 samples originated in the United States, Italy and Spain. PBMCs, B-cell-depleted T cells, or T cells provided the cDNA or gDNA that made up the material.

Germline V CDR1 and CDR2: GTSNPN, SVGIG (reference sequence). Unmatched junction bases numbered 7, after V lost 4 bases and J lost 0 bases. The CDR3 loop spans 17 amino acids. As originally analysed: Amplifying reference gene primers gave estimates of nucleated cell counts. TCRdb's copy holds only in-frame clones and misses some; the assay was immunoSEQ multiplex PCR. The V and J calls and clone size come from that table; D and trimming were worked out from the DNA. Among roughly 100,000 clones listed, about 91% were seen once. The specimen was peripheral blood. The chain has TRBV30 and TRBJ1-5; TRBD1 matches at 12 bases. The receptor comes from a man aged 18 to 30 with acute or convalescent COVID-19. The CDR3 DNA sequence: TGTGCCTGGAACGGGACAGGGGGCCCGCATAGCAATCAGCCCCAGCATTTT. Translation gives CAWNGTGGPHSNQPQHF.